This T cell receptor (beta chain) was captured in a study of glioma-infiltrating T cells. The wider study: Around 1 million peripheral T cells were targeted at roughly 4- to 11-fold coverage.

TCR alpha and beta CDR3 regions were amplified from RNA using iRepertoire nested multiplex PCR. One-step reverse transcription and amplification started from approximately 100-400 ng of tissue mRNA or PBMC total RNA. TCRdb recomputed calls from the multiplex PCR reads with MiXCR, one row per CDR3 protein. The data hold about 380,000 distinct CDR3 sequences, with around 38% observed a single time. Study-level points and caveats: Above-expected tissue-blood divergence occurred in all gliomas, most in low-grade ones. Patients with low tissue-blood divergence carried a signature set of shared blood CDR3 motifs.

Only a few counts were recorded for this clonotype. Its specificity is not known. The sequence was collected from a human donor with low-grade glioma or glioblastoma, undergoing nonglioma brain surgery, or in good health (not recorded which). The sample comprised glioma tissue, nonneoplastic brain tissue, or PBMCs (not recorded which).

The DNA of the CDR3 is TGTGCCAGCAGTGAGACCCTAGCGAAACCTGGCGATGAGCAGTTCTTC. Amino acid sequence: CASSETLAKPGDEQFF. This sequence joins TRBV25-1 and TRBJ2-1; a possible D gene is TRBD2 (6 bases). Germline V lookup: CDR1 MGHDK, CDR2 SYGVNS. Trimming cost V 3 bases and J 8 bases, with 20 bases left between them. The CDR3 consists of 16 residues. The variable domain in full, completed from reference TRBV25-1 and TRBJ2-1, reads EADIYQTPRYLVIGTGKKITLECSQTMGHDKMYWYQQDPGMELHLIHYSYGVNSTEKGDLSSESTVSRIRTEHFPLTLESARPSHTSQYLCASSETLAKPGDEQFFGPGTRLTVL.